The entry below describes one T cell receptor beta chain. This sample was included in a study of T-cell memory formation after mild COVID-19. Each CDR3 protein gets one entry after TCRdb re-called the 5' RACE reads with MiXCR. The profile shows about 160,000 distinct CDR3 sequences, about a third of them singletons. The length of the CDR3 is 12 residues. The V gene lost 7 bases and the J gene lost 3 bases, with 10 bases spanning the gap. Germline V gives CDR1 SGHRS, CDR2 YFSETQ. The sample taken for sequencing was PBMCs or a T cell subset sorted from them (not recorded which). The chain recombines TRBV5-1 with TRBJ2-5; a weak D match, TRBD2 (6 bases). This TCR was sampled from an adult woman who had mild COVID-19 (a few samples of this study predate the infection). Cell type and time point are not known. The CDR3 nucleotides read TGCGCCAGCGGCATAGCGGAAGAGACCCAGTACTTC. This encodes CASGIAEETQYF.